The 22 T cell receptor beta chains below were found in one sample sequenced in a study of control samples from healthy donors and cancer patients. Clones were sequenced by immunoSEQ multiplex PCR, and TCRdb holds only the in-frame ones, with some missing. This sample has some 130,000 clones, with nearly 90% found just once. The sequenced sample consisted of PBMCs. All receptors come from a middle-aged man with head and neck cancer.

The chain couples TRBV19 to TRBJ2-1; 10 bases align to TRBD2. The germline CDR1 and CDR2 sequences are LNHDA and SQIVND (reference sequence). The CDR3 length is 15 residues. Germline trimming cut 3 bases from V and 6 bases from J; bases unmatched to any gene: 5. The CDR3 bases are TGTGCCAGTAGTATGGGTAGCGGGGGGCTCAATGAGCAGTTCTTC. Translating it yields CASSMGSGGLNEQFF.

This rearrangement joins TRBV9 to TRBJ2-3; 12 nucleotides align to TRBD2. The trim removed 4 bases at V and 7 bases at J, leaving 7 bases unmatched. Germline assignment: CDR1 SGDLS and CDR2 YYNGEE. This CDR3 comprises 15 residues. CDR3 in DNA: TGTGCCAGCAGCCCTAGCGGGGGGGCCCTGCATACGCAGTATTTT. Encoded protein: CASSPSGGALHTQYF.

This clone has at least ten counts. This chain uses TRBV12-3 or TRBV12-4 with TRBJ2-7, with D unclear. Trimming shortened V by 6 bases and J by 2 bases, and 11 bases separated the two germline ends. The CDR3 length is 13 residues. The CDR3 coding sequence is TGTGCCAGCAGCTCTCATATCCCCTACGAGCAGTACTTC. Its translation is CASSSHIPYEQYF.

This chain uses TRBV5-6 with TRBJ2-7; 8 bases fit TRBD2. The CDR3 has 13 amino acids. Germline-derived CDR1 and CDR2 are SGHDT and YYEEEE. V lost 4 bases and J lost 3; bases outside the gene matches: 3. The CDR3 sequence is CASSRGTSYEQYF. CDR3 DNA sequence: TGTGCCAGCAGCAGAGGGACTAGCTACGAGCAGTACTTC. The whole variable domain, filled in from reference TRBV5-6 and TRBJ2-7, reads DAGVTQSPTHLIKTRGQQVTLRCSPKSGHDTVSWYQQALGQGPQFIFQYYEEEERQRGNFPDRFSGHQFPNYSSELNVNALLLGDSALYLCASSRGTSYEQYFGPGTRLTVT.

The J gene is TRBJ2-7, the V gene TRBV27; D remains ambiguous. Trimming took 5 bases from V and 1 from J, leaving 3 bases between them. Germline values: CDR1 MNHEY, CDR2 SMNVEV (reference sequence). The CDR3 is made up of 11 amino acids. The CDR3 coding sequence is TGTGCCAGCAGTCCTTCCTACGAGCAGTACTTC. This sequence encodes CASSPSYEQYF.

The chain combines TRBV28 with TRBJ1-2, with D possibly matching TRBD1 (5 bases). The CDR3 is 16 amino acids. V gave up 6 bases and J gave up 4 bases, with 21 bases separating them. From germline, CDR1 is MDHEN and CDR2 SYDVKM. The CDR3 here is CASRRPGTQSGYGYTF. The CDR3 nucleotides are TGTGCCAGCAGAAGACCCGGGACCCAAAGCGGCTATGGCTACACCTTC.

The V and J genes are TRBV6-1 and TRBJ2-7, with D unresolved. From germline, CDR1 is MNHNS and CDR2 SASEGT. V dropped 1 base and J dropped 3 bases, with 10 bases sitting between them. The CDR3 is 14 residues long. The CDR3 coding sequence is TGTGCCAGCAGTGAAGTCGCGGATAACTACGAGCAGTACTTC. Amino acid sequence: CASSEVADNYEQYF.

The rearrangement joins TRBV6-5 to TRBJ1-5; D is unclear. This CDR3 has 13 amino acids. V lost 3 bases and J lost 4, with 7 bases in between. Germline V lookup: CDR1 MNHEY, CDR2 SVGAGI. The CDR3 spells CASSYTVNQPQHF. Written as DNA, the CDR3 is TGTGCCAGCAGTTATACAGTTAATCAGCCCCAGCATTTT.

A single count supports this clone. The V and J genes are TRBV7-6 and TRBJ2-5, with D possibly being TRBD2 (6 bases). The CDR3 spans 15 residues. CDR1 is SGHVS and CDR2 is FNYEAQ in the germline V gene. The V end lost 1 base, the J end lost 3 bases, and 12 bases lay between the germline ends. In DNA, the CDR3 is TGTGCCAGCAGCTTAGGCGGAGGCGGGAAAGAGACCCAGTACTTC. It yields the protein CASSLGGGGKETQYF.

The genes are TRBV6-5 and TRBJ2-7, with D perhaps TRBD1 or TRBD2 (6 bases each). Germline CDR1 MNHEY, CDR2 SVGAGI. CDR3 length: 14 amino acids. The V end was cut by 6 bases, the J end by 0 bases, with 12 bases between. CDR3 nucleotides: TGTGCCAGCAGGGAGGGGGGATTCTCCTACGAGCAGTACTTC. It encodes CASREGGFSYEQYF.

This clone was counted once. This sequence joins TRBV29-1 and TRBJ2-3; D possibly matches TRBD1 or TRBD2 (5 bases each). The CDR3 is 14 residues long. V lost 6 bases and J lost 4, with 17 bases in between. Germline-derived CDR1 and CDR2 are SQVTM and ANQGSEA. CDR3 residues: CSVWLGELADTQYF. DNA of the CDR3: TGCAGCGTCTGGTTGGGGGAGTTGGCAGATACGCAGTATTTT.

The J gene is TRBJ2-1, the V gene TRBV27; 10 bases fit TRBD2. The CDR3 runs 15 residues. V gave up 5 bases and J gave up 5 bases; unmatched junction bases: 6. Looked up from germline, CDR1 is MNHEY and CDR2 is SMNVEV (reference sequence). The CDR3 DNA follows: TGTGCCAGCAGTCCCAGGCTAGCGGGAGACAATGAGCAGTTCTTC. Translated, it gives CASSPRLAGDNEQFF.

This CDR3 is CASSRDSTDTQYF. The CDR3 DNA is TGTGCCAGCAGCCGGGACTCCACAGATACGCAGTATTTT. The chain joins TRBV14 to TRBJ2-3; possible D gene TRBD2, 6 bases. Germline assignment: CDR1 SGHDN and CDR2 FVKESK. V lost 4 bases and J lost 2, with 7 bases in between. The CDR3 spans 13 residues.

V usage is TRBV27 and J usage is TRBJ2-7, with 8 bases identical to TRBD2. The CDR3 runs to 14 residues. V lost 5 bases, J lost 7 bases, and 10 bases stayed unmatched. Germline V lookup: CDR1 MNHEY, CDR2 SMNVEV (reference sequence). CDR3 sequence reads: CASSERGGHREQYF. As DNA, the CDR3 is TGTGCCAGCAGTGAACGGGGGGGCCATCGAGAGCAGTACTTC.

The chain carries TRBV18 and TRBJ1-2, with 8 bases identical to TRBD1. Germline CDR1 KGHSH, CDR2 LQKENI. The CDR3 covers 14 residues. The trim removed 2 bases at V and 9 bases at J, leaving 8 bases unmatched. The CDR3 sequence: CASSPGQGQRSYTF. The CDR3 nucleotides are TGTGCCAGCTCACCAGGACAGGGCCAGCGGAGCTACACCTTC.

A single count supports this clone. This chain joins TRBV6-5 and TRBJ1-2; the D gene is possibly TRBD1 (5 bases). The CDR3 is 13 amino acids. Looked up from germline, CDR1 is MNHEY and CDR2 is SVGAGI. The germline V and J ends were trimmed by 7 bases and 8 bases, with 17 bases remaining between them. The CDR3, as DNA: TGTGCCAGCAAAATTGGGAGGGGCGGCGGCTACACCTTC. Translated: CASKIGRGGGYTF.

The chain uses TRBV28 and TRBJ2-1, with TRBD2 identical over 9 bases. CDR1 is MDHEN, CDR2 SYDVKM, per germline. This CDR3 region has 15 residues. V was clipped by 2 bases and J by 9 bases; unmatched bases: 8. CDR3 sequence (DNA): TGTGCCAGCAGTTTACGCAGCGGGAGGCTGGCTGAGCAGTTCTTC. As protein: CASSLRSGRLAEQFF.

This clone was recorded only once. V gene TRBV19 combines with J gene TRBJ1-1; maybe TRBD1 (5 bases). V lost 3 bases to trimming and J lost 0 bases, with 11 bases between them. The CDR3 sequence is 15 residues long. The germline CDR1 and CDR2 sequences are LNHDA and SQIVND (reference sequence). CDR3 sequence reads: CASSMAGHMNTEAFF. The CDR3 region has the DNA TGTGCCAGTAGTATGGCCGGACACATGAACACTGAAGCTTTCTTT. Looking up the rest from reference TRBV19 and TRBJ1-1 gives the full variable domain: DGGITQSPKYLFRKEGQNVTLSCEQNLNHDAMYWYRQDPGQGLRLIYYSQIVNDFQKGDIAEGYSVSREKKESFPLTVTSAQKNPTAFYLCASSMAGHMNTEAFFGQGTRLTVV.

The rearrangement joins TRBV14 to TRBJ2-7, with TRBD1 as a possible D gene (6 bases). The CDR3 length is 15 residues. Trimming took 4 bases from V and 3 from J, leaving 16 bases between them. Germline CDR1 SGHDN, CDR2 FVKESK. Here the CDR3 reads CASSLPGTLDYEQYF. CDR3 DNA: TGTGCCAGCAGCCTCCCCGGGACACTAGACTACGAGCAGTACTTC.

V and J are TRBV13 and TRBJ2-1; the D gene could be TRBD1 or TRBD2 (7 bases each). The CDR3 loop spans 13 amino acids. The ends were cut back, 5 bases at V and 8 bases at J, with 13 bases in the middle. The V gene's germline CDR1 is PRHDT and CDR2 FYEKMQ (reference sequence). CDR3 sequence: CASSRQGGHEQFF. Written as DNA, the CDR3 is TGTGCCAGCAGCCGCCAGGGGGGGCATGAGCAGTTCTTC.

The chain has TRBV3-1 (or the pseudogene TRBV3-2) and TRBJ1-4; tentatively, D is TRBD1 (5 bases). This CDR3 region has 16 residues. The germline V and J ends were trimmed by 0 bases and 10 bases, with 18 bases remaining between them. Germline CDR1 is LGHDT and CDR2 is YNNKEL (reference sequence). The CDR3 reads CASSQEDSAKGGKLFF. DNA for the CDR3: TGTGCCAGCAGCCAAGAAGACAGCGCCAAAGGCGGAAAACTGTTTTTT.

The chain links TRBV7-8 to TRBJ1-1; tentative D call: TRBD1 (6 bases). This CDR3 has 14 amino acids. Per germline, CDR1 SGHVS and CDR2 FQNEAQ. V was cut by 2 bases and J by 7 bases, with 14 bases left in between. The CDR3 sequence: CASSLFGGQGEAFF. The DNA of the CDR3 is TGTGCCAGCAGCTTATTCGGGGGGCAGGGTGAAGCTTTCTTT.